Below, 24 T cell receptor beta chains from the same sample are listed, as sequenced in a study of cytomegalovirus exposure and HLA in healthy donors (dated 2017 in TCRdb). The method behind the library was the immunoSEQ multiplex PCR assay. The multiplex PCR relied on a mix of 60 forward primers for TCR Vbeta segments and 13 reverse primers for TCR Jbeta segments. As stored in TCRdb, this immuneACCESS dataset retains in-frame rearrangements with V and J assigned. A fraction of the clones does not appear; measured against another copy, unresolved V genes explain less than half of the discrepancy, and the remainder lacks a known reason. The sample includes 160,000 or so clones, with roughly 76% observed a single time. The top ten hold 4% to 5% of the sample. The sample was PBMCs. The source is a woman under 30 in good health and CMV-seropositive.

J is TRBJ2-7 and V is TRBV19; TRBD1 matches 7 bases. This CDR3 contains 13 residues. Germline V lookup: CDR1 LNHDA, CDR2 SQIVND (reference sequence). V lost 11 bases, J lost 1 base, and 8 bases stayed unmatched. CDR3 sequence: CASGNRGSYEQYF. The CDR3 DNA reads TGTGCCTCAGGGAACAGGGGATCCTACGAGCAGTACTTC.

V and J are TRBV6-5 and TRBJ1-6; the match to TRBD1 covers 8 bases. The CDR3 covers 15 residues. Germline-derived CDR1 and CDR2 are MNHEY and SVGAGI. Unmatched junction bases numbered 8, after V lost 6 bases and J lost 7 bases. The CDR3 DNA sequence: TGTGCCAGCAGCGGCCGGACAGGGAACAATTCACCCCTCCACTTT. It codes for CASSGRTGNNSPLHF.

The V and J genes are TRBV5-1 and TRBJ2-7, with 8 positions matching TRBD1. The V segment lost 2 bases and the J segment 0 bases; nucleotides outside the gene matches: 10. CDR1 and CDR2 from the germline V gene are SGHRS and YFSETQ. CDR3 length: 17 residues. CDR3 in DNA: TGCGCCAGCAGCTTCTCCGGGACAGGTTCTGGCTCCTACGAGCAGTACTTC. Protein: CASSFSGTGSGSYEQYF.

J is TRBJ2-1 and V is TRBV6-4; a possible D gene is TRBD1 (5 bases). Germline V gene sequence: CDR1 MRHNA, CDR2 SNTAGT. The germline V and J ends were trimmed by 7 bases and 0 bases, with 10 bases remaining between them. The CDR3 covers 14 residues. The CDR3 nucleotides are TGTGCCAGCAAACTCGACAGCTCCTACAATGAGCAGTTCTTC. Amino acids: CASKLDSSYNEQFF.

The V gene is TRBV6-1, the J gene TRBJ2-1; 11 bases line up with TRBD2. The CDR3 totals 17 residues. V was pared by 4 bases and J by 0 bases, with 5 bases of the junction left unmatched. CDR1 and CDR2 (germline): MNHNS, SASEGT. The CDR3 protein is CASSGASGGSSYNEQFF. DNA for the CDR3: TGTGCCAGCAGTGGGGCTAGCGGGGGGAGCTCCTACAATGAGCAGTTCTTC.

The chain recombines TRBV30 with TRBJ2-7; 8 bases line up with TRBD1. Germline V CDR1 and CDR2: GTSNPN, SVGIG (reference sequence). This CDR3 is built from 14 residues. V shed 4 bases, J shed 2 bases, and the junction held 7 bases outside the gene matches. This CDR3 is CAWTRTGSAYEQYF. The CDR3 nucleotides are TGTGCCTGGACTAGGACAGGGTCGGCCTACGAGCAGTACTTC.

The chain employs TRBV6-5 and TRBJ2-5, with 10 positions matching TRBD2. V shed 6 bases and J 7 bases; nucleotides not matched to a gene: 8. The CDR3 runs to 14 residues. Looked up from germline, CDR1 is MNHEY and CDR2 is SVGAGI. CDR3 bases: TGTGCCAGCAGCAACAGCGGGGGGGCGGCGACCCAGTACTTC. Amino acids: CASSNSGGAATQYF.

This chain uses TRBV15 with TRBJ1-5; the match to TRBD1 covers 9 bases. This CDR3 is 20 amino acids long. CDR1 is LNHNV, CDR2 YYDKDF, per germline (reference sequence). With 1 base clipped from V and 0 bases from J, the junction kept 13 bases outside the gene matches. In DNA, the CDR3 is TGTGCCACCAGCAGAGGGGGGGAACAGGGGGCCGGAGGTAGCAATCAGCCCCAGCATTTT. It yields the protein CATSRGGEQGAGGSNQPQHF. Combining the CDR3 with reference TRBV15 and TRBJ1-5 gives the whole variable domain DAMVIQNPRYQVTQFGKPVTLSCSQTLNHNVMYWYQQKSSQAPKLLFHYYDKDFNNEADTPDNFQSRRPNTSFCFLDIRSPGLGDTAMYLCATSRGGEQGAGGSNQPQHFGDGTRLSIL.

In the case of this clone: Relative to the germline gene, one junction end is altered; a read error may explain this. The genes are TRBV5-4 and TRBJ2-1; D possibly corresponds to TRBD2 (5 bases). Germline loops: CDR1 SGHNT, CDR2 YYREEE (reference sequence). CDR3 size: 12 residues. The CDR3 loop is CASSPSGLGSVF. CDR3 DNA: TGTGCCAGCAGCCCGTCCGGACTCGGATCGGTCTTC.

The chain couples TRBV21-1 to TRBJ2-3; the D call of TRBD1 is as the table states it, not checked on the DNA. TRBV21-1 is tagged as a pseudogene. The CDR3 contains 15 residues. CDR3 sequence (DNA): TGTGCCAGCAGCAGTCAGGCCTCGCCAAGAGATACGCAGTATTTT. As protein: CASSSQASPRDTQYF.

V is TRBV7-2 and J is TRBJ2-1, with 7 bases identical to TRBD2. Per germline, CDR1 SGHTA and CDR2 FQGNSA. CDR3 length: 14 residues. V lost 1 base and J lost 5; bases outside the gene matches: 2. The CDR3 spells CASSLGGLNNEQFF. Here the CDR3 DNA reads TGTGCCAGCAGCTTAGGGGGACTAAACAATGAGCAGTTCTTC.

V gene TRBV2 combines with J gene TRBJ2-6; no firm D call. V was shortened by 7 bases and J by 0 bases, with 13 bases between the two germline ends. Germline loops: CDR1 SNHLY, CDR2 FYNNEI. The CDR3 consists of 16 residues. The CDR3: CASNFRHSSGANVLTF. The CDR3 DNA sequence: TGTGCCAGCAACTTCCGACATAGCTCTGGGGCCAACGTCCTGACTTTC.

There are a few counts of this clone. The chain is built from TRBV4-1 and TRBJ1-3; 7 bases agree with TRBD1. This CDR3 region has 17 residues. V dropped 4 bases and J dropped 0; count of bases not matched to a gene: 9. CDR1 and CDR2 (germline): MGHRA, YSYEKL. CDR3 in amino acids: CASSRPTGESSGNTIYF. The CDR3 nucleotides are TGCGCCAGCAGCCGCCCTACAGGGGAGAGCTCTGGAAACACCATATATTTT.

The gene calls are TRBV2 and TRBJ2-1, with a tentative D call TRBD2 (6 bases). Germline loops: CDR1 SNHLY, CDR2 FYNNEI. Trimming pared 7 bases from V and 4 bases from J, leaving 17 bases between. This CDR3 region has 15 residues. The CDR3 coding sequence is TGTGCCAGCACCGAGGCCAGGAGGGTATACAATGAGCAGTTCTTC. It specifies CASTEARRVYNEQFF. The full variable domain, its missing parts supplied by reference TRBV2 and TRBJ2-1, is EPEVTQTPSHQVTQMGQEVILRCVPISNHLYFYWYRQILGQKVEFLVSFYNNEISEKSEIFDDQFSVERPDGSNFTLKIRSTKLEDSAMYFCASTEARRVYNEQFFGPGTRLTVL.

Concerning this clone: One end of the junction is discordant with germline, which a read error may explain. The chain links TRBV19 to TRBJ2-7; TRBD1 agrees at 7 bases. The CDR3 sequence is 14 residues long. Germline CDR1 reads LNHDA; CDR2 reads SQIVND (reference sequence). CDR3: CASRIVHRGIEQYF. The CDR3, as DNA: TGTGCCAGTCGTATAGTACACAGGGGAATCGAGCAGTACTTC.

V is TRBV5-3 and J is TRBJ2-3; 7 nucleotides match TRBD2. TRBV5-3 is designated an ORF whose function remains uncertain. V was pared by 3 bases and J by 2 bases, with 6 bases of the junction left unmatched. The CDR3 length is 15 residues. The CDR3 DNA is TGTGCCAGAAGCTGTGGCGGGGGAGACACAGATACGCAGTATTTT. It codes for CARSCGGGDTDTQYF.

The chain has TRBV6-5 and TRBJ2-1, with 11 positions matching TRBD2. The CDR3 runs to 15 residues. The J segment lost 8 bases and the V segment lost 0 bases, leaving 3 bases of the junction unmatched. CDR1 and CDR2 from the germline V gene are MNHEY and SVGAGI. This CDR3 is CASSYSSGGAHEQFF. The CDR3 DNA sequence: TGTGCCAGCAGTTACTCTAGCGGGGGGGCCCATGAGCAGTTCTTC.

The chain has TRBV5-6 and TRBJ2-7; D is uncertain. V was shortened by 0 bases and J by 4 bases, with 8 bases between the two germline ends. The germline V gene has CDR1 SGHDT and CDR2 YYEEEE. This CDR3 is built from 13 residues. The CDR3 protein is CASSLGNGYEQYF. The CDR3 bases are TGTGCCAGCAGCTTGGGGAACGGGTACGAGCAGTACTTC. Full variable domain (missing parts from reference TRBV5-6 and TRBJ2-7): DAGVTQSPTHLIKTRGQQVTLRCSPKSGHDTVSWYQQALGQGPQFIFQYYEEEERQRGNFPDRFSGHQFPNYSSELNVNALLLGDSALYLCASSLGNGYEQYFGPGTRLTVT.

The chain carries TRBV7-9 and TRBJ1-5, with D possibly being TRBD1 (6 bases). CDR1 SEHNR and CDR2 FQNEAQ come from the germline V gene (reference sequence). CDR3 length equals 15 residues. The ends were cut back, 2 bases at V and 6 bases at J, with 14 bases in the middle. In nucleotides, the CDR3 is TGTGCCAGCAGCTTAACGACAGGTACGGCTCAGCCCCAGCATTTT. Translation: CASSLTTGTAQPQHF.

The chain has TRBV6-6 and TRBJ2-3; 11 bases map to TRBD2. The germline gives CDR1 MNHNY, CDR2 SVGAGI (reference sequence). With V trimmed by 8 bases and J by 7 bases, 14 bases remained unmatched. The length of the CDR3 is 16 residues. CDR3: CASQPGGTSGQNTQYF. DNA for the CDR3: TGTGCCAGCCAGCCCGGTGGGACTAGCGGTCAAAATACGCAGTATTTT.

This chain joins TRBV15 and TRBJ2-5; D not resolved. V shed 1 base and J shed 5 bases, with 14 bases lying between them. The germline V gene encodes CDR1 LNHNV and CDR2 YYDKDF (reference sequence). CDR3 size: 15 residues. The CDR3 DNA reads as TGTGCCACCAGCAGAGCTCTTCCTACCGCGGAGACCCAGTACTTC. It encodes CATSRALPTAETQYF.

This chain joins TRBV6-5 and TRBJ1-5, with D possibly TRBD1 on 6 matching bases. CDR1 MNHEY and CDR2 SVGAGI come from the germline V gene. The CDR3 runs to 14 residues. Trimming stripped 0 bases from V and 6 bases from J, with 9 bases between. This CDR3 reads CASSYSTGTQPQHF. The CDR3 DNA is TGTGCCAGCAGTTACTCAACAGGGACTCAGCCCCAGCATTTT.

The V gene is TRBV4-1, the J gene TRBJ2-7; tentative D call: TRBD1 (5 bases). The V and J ends lost 1 base and 1 base respectively, with 11 bases between them. Germline CDR1 reads MGHRA; CDR2 reads YSYEKL. This CDR3 region has 15 residues. The chain's CDR3 is CASSQVATGSYEQYF. DNA for the CDR3: TGCGCCAGCAGCCAAGTAGCAACAGGATCCTACGAGCAGTACTTC.

V usage is TRBV27 and J usage is TRBJ1-1; 9 bases map to TRBD1. Germline-derived CDR1 and CDR2 are MNHEY and SMNVEV (reference sequence). The ends lost 3 bases at V and 3 bases at J; junction bases unmatched: 2. This CDR3 contains 14 residues. CDR3 sequence: CASSLGTGYTEAFF. The CDR3 DNA follows: TGTGCCAGCAGTTTGGGGACAGGGTACACTGAAGCTTTCTTT.